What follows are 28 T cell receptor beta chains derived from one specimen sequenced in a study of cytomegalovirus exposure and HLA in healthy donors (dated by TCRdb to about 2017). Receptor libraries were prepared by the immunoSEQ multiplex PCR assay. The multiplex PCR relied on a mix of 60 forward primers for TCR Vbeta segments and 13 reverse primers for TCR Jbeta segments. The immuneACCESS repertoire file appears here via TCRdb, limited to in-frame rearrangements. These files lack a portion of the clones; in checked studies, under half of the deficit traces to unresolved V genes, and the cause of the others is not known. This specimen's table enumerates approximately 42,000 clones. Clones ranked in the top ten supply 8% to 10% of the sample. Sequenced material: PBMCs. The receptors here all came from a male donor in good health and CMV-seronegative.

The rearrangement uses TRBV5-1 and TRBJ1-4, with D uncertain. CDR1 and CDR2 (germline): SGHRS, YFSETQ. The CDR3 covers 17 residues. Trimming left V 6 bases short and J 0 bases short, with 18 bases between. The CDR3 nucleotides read TGCGCCAGCACCTCTAGACCTTCTCCTGCAACTAATGAAAAACTGTTTTTT. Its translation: CASTSRPSPATNEKLFF.

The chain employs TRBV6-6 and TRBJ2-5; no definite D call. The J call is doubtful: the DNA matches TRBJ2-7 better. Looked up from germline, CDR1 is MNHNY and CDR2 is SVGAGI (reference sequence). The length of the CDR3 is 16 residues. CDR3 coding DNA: TGTGCCAGCAGTTACGGTCGCTCAGGCCAGCTCTACGAGCAGTACTTC. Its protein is CASSYGRSGQLYEQYF.

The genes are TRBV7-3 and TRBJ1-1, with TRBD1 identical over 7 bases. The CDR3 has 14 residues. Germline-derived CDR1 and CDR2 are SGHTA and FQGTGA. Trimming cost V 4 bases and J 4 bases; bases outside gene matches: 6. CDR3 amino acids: CASSSTGLTTEAFF. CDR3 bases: TGTGCCAGCAGCTCGACAGGGCTTACCACTGAAGCTTTCTTT.

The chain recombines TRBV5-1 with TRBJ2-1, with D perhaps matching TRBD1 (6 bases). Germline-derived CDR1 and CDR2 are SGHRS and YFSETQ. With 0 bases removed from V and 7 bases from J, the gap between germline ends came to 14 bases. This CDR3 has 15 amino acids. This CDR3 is CASSLGAPTGNEQFF. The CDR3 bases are TGCGCCAGCAGCTTGGGGGCCCCGACAGGAAATGAGCAGTTCTTC.

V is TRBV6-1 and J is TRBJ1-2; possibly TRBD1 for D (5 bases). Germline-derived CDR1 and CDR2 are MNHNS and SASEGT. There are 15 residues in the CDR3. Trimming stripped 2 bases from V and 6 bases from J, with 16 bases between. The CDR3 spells CASSERTQGLNGYTF. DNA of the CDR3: TGTGCCAGCAGTGAAAGGACCCAGGGTTTGAATGGCTACACCTTC.

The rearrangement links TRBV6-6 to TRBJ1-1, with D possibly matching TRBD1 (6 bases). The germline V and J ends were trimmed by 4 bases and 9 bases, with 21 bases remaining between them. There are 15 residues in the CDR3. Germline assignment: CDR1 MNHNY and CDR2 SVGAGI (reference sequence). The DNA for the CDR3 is TGTGCCAGCAGTTTGGGGACTTCAGCGGGACAAAAAGCTTTCTTT. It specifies CASSLGTSAGQKAFF.

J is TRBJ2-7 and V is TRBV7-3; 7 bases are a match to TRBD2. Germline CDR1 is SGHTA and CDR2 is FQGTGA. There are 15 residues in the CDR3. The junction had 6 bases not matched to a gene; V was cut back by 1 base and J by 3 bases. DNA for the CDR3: TGTGCCAGCAGCTTAAACGCCGGGGGGTACTACGAGCAGTACTTC. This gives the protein CASSLNAGGYYEQYF.

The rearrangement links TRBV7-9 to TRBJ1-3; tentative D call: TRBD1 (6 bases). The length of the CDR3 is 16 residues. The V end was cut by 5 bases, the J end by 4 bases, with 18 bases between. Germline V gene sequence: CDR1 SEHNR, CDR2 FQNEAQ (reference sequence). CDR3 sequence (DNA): TGTGCCAGCAGCCCCCCGGGGACACTCCGGGGAAACACCATATATTTT. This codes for CASSPPGTLRGNTIYF.

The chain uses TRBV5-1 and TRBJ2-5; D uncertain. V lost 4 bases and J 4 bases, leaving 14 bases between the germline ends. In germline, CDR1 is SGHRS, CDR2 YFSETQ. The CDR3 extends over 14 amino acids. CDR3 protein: CASSPESRRETQYF. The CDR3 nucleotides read TGCGCCAGCAGCCCGGAGAGTCGGCGAGAGACCCAGTACTTC.

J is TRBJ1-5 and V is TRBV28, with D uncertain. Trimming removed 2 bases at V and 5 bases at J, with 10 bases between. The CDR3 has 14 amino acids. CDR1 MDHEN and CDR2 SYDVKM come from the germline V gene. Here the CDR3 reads CASSLIGEDQPQHF. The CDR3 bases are TGTGCCAGCAGTTTAATCGGGGAGGATCAGCCCCAGCATTTT.

The CDR3 bases are TGTGCCAGCAGCCTCGACAGGGGGCGACGGGAGCTGTTTTTT. Translated, it gives CASSLDRGRRELFF. The chain combines TRBV11-3 with TRBJ2-2, with 10 bases that match TRBD1. Trimming took 5 bases from V and 9 from J; bases not matched to a gene: 6. There are 14 residues in the CDR3. Germline V lookup: CDR1 SGHNT, CDR2 YENEEA.

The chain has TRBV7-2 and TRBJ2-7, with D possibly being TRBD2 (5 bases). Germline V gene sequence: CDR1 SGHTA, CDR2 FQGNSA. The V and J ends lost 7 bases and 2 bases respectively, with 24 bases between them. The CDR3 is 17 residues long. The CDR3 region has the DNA TGTGCCAGCACCGGACCAACCGGGAAGATATCAGCCTACGAGCAGTACTTC. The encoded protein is CASTGPTGKISAYEQYF. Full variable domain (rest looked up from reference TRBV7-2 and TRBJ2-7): GAGVSQSPSNKVTEKGKDVELRCDPISGHTALYWYRQSLGQGLEFLIYFQGNSAPDKSGLPSDRFSAERTGGSVSTLTIQRTQQEDSAVYLCASTGPTGKISAYEQYFGPGTRLTVT.

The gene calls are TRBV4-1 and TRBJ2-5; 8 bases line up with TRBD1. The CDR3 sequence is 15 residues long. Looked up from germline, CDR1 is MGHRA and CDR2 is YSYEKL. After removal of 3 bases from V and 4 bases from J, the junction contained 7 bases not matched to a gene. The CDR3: CASSQAGTGGETQYF. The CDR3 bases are TGCGCCAGCAGCCAGGCCGGGACAGGCGGAGAGACCCAGTACTTC.

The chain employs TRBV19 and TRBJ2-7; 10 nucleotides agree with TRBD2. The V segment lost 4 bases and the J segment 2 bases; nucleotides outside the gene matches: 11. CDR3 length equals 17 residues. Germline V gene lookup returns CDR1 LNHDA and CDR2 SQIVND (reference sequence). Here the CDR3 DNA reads TGTGCCAGTAGTAACCCACGTTTTAGCGGGAGGCCCTACGAGCAGTACTTC. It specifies CASSNPRFSGRPYEQYF.

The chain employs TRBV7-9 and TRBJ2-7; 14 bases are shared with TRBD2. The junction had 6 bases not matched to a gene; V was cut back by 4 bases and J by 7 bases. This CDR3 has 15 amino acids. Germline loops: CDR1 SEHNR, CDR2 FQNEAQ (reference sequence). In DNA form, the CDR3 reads TGTGCCAGCAGCTCGCCGGGACTAGCGGGAGTAGAGCAGTACTTC. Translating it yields CASSSPGLAGVEQYF.

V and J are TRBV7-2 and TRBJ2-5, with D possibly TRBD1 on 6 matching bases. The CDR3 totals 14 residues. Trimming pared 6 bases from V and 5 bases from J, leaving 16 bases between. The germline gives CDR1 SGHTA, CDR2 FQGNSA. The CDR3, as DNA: TGTGCCAGCAGTTCGGGCAGGGGCAAGGAGACCCAGTACTTC. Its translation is CASSSGRGKETQYF.

CDR3 nucleotides: TGCGCCAGCAGCTTGGCCGCTAGTTCCGAGCAGTACTTC. It yields the protein CASSLAASSEQYF. The genes are TRBV5-1 and TRBJ2-7; D is unresolved. The CDR3 extends over 13 amino acids. The ends were cut back, 0 bases at V and 6 bases at J, with 10 bases in the middle. In germline, CDR1 is SGHRS, CDR2 YFSETQ.

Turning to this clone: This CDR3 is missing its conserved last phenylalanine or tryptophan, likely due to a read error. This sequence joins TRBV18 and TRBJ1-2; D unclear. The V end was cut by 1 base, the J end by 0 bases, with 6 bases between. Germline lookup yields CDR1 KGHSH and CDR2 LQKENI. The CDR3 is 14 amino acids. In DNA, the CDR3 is TGTGCCAGCTCACCACAGGAAGCTAACTATGGCTACACCCTC. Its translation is CASSPQEANYGYTL.

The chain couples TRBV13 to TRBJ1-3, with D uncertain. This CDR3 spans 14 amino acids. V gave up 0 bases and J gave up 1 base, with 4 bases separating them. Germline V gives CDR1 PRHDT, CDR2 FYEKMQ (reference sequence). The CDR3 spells CASSLGASGNTIYF. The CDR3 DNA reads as TGTGCCAGCAGCTTAGGTGCGTCTGGAAACACCATATATTTT.

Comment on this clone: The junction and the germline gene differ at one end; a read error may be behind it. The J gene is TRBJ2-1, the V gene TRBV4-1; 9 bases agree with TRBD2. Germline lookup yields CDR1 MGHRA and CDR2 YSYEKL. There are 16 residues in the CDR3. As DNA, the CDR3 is TGCGCCAGCAGCCAAGATATTAGCGGGAGTTACAATGAGCGGTTCTTC. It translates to CASSQDISGSYNERFF.

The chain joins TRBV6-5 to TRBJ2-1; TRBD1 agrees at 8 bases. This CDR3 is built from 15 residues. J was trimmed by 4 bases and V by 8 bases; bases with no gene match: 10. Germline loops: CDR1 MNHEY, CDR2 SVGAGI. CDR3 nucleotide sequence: TGTGCCAGCTTAGTCGACAGGGGTGGGTACAATGAGCAGTTCTTC. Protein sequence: CASLVDRGGYNEQFF.

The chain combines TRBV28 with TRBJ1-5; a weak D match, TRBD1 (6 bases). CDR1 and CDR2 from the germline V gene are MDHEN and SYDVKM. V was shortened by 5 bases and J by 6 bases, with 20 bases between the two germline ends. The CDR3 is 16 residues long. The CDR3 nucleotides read TGTGCCAGCAGTCGGCGGTCTACAGGGAATGTTCAGCCCCAGCATTTT. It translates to CASSRRSTGNVQPQHF. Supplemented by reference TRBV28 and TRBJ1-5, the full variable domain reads DVKVTQSSRYLVKRTGEKVFLECVQDMDHENMFWYRQDPGLGLRLIYFSYDVKMKEKGDIPEGYSVSREKKERFSLILESASTNQTSMYLCASSRRSTGNVQPQHFGDGTRLSIL.

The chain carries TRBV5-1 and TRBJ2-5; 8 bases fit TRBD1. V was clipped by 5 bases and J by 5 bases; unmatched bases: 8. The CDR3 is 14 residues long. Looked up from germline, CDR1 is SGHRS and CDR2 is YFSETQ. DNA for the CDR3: TGCGCCAGCAGGCGGAGTGACAGGGGTGAGACCCAGTACTTC. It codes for CASRRSDRGETQYF.

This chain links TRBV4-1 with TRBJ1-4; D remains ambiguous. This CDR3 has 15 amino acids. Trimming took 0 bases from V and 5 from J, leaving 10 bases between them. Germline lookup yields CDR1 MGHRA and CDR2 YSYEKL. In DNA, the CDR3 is TGCGCCAGCAGCCAAGATCACAGAAAAAATGAAAAACTGTTTTTT. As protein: CASSQDHRKNEKLFF.

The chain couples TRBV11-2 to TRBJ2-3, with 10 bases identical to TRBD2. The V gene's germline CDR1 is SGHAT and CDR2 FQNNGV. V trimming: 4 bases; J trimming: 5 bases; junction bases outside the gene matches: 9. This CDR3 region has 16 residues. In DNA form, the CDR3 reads TGTGCCAGCAGCTGGACTAGCGGAGGGGGGGGAGATACGCAGTATTTT. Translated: CASSWTSGGGGDTQYF.

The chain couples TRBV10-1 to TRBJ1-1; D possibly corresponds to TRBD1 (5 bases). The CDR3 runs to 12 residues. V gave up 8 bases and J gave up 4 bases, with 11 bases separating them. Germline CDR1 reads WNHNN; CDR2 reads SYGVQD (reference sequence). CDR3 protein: CASAGRGTEAFF. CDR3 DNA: TGCGCCAGCGCCGGAAGGGGCACTGAAGCTTTCTTT.

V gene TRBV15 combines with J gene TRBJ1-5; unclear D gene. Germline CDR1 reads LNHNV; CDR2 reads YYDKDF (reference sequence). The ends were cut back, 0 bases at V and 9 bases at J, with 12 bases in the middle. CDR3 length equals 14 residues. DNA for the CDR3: TGTGCCACCAGCAGAGATATGGAGGTTCGGCCCCAGCATTTT. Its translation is CATSRDMEVRPQHF.

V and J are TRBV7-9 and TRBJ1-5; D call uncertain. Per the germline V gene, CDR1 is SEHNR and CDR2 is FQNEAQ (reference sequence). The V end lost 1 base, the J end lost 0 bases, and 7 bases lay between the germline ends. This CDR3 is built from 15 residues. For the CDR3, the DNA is TGTGCCAGCAGCTTAGGGCCTTATAGCAATCAGCCCCAGCATTTT. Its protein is CASSLGPYSNQPQHF.